These 22 T cell receptor beta chains share one sample of origin, sequenced in a study of shared clonotypes between healthy human individuals. Profiling relied on immunoSEQ multiplex PCR, and the TCRdb table lists in-frame clones only, not all of them. The table includes about a million clones, around 76% detected once. Sequenced input: memory CD4+ T cells sorted from blood. Subset defined: CD45RA-negative fraction. The receptors were sampled from a man between 18 and 35 years old in good health.

The J gene is TRBJ2-3, the V gene TRBV7-9, with D perhaps TRBD2 (6 bases). This CDR3 has 15 amino acids. Germline V gene data show CDR1 as SEHNR and CDR2 as FQNEAQ (reference sequence). The V end was cut by 5 bases, the J end by 5 bases, with 17 bases between. CDR3 sequence: CASSLDPLGGDTQYF. CDR3 sequence (DNA): TGTGCCAGCAGCCTTGATCCTTTGGGGGGAGATACGCAGTATTTT.

This clone showed up just a few times. This chain joins TRBV5-1 and TRBJ2-1; the D gene is possibly TRBD2 (5 bases). This CDR3 is built from 14 residues. V was shortened by 5 bases and J by 6 bases, with 15 bases between the two germline ends. Looked up from germline, CDR1 is SGHRS and CDR2 is YFSETQ. The CDR3 protein is CASSSILAVNEQFF. The CDR3 DNA sequence: TGCGCCAGCAGTTCAATCCTAGCAGTCAATGAGCAGTTCTTC.

The chain couples TRBV9 to TRBJ2-7; TRBD2 matches 14 bases. V was pared by 3 bases and J by 9 bases, with 8 bases of the junction left unmatched. Germline V gene lookup returns CDR1 SGDLS and CDR2 YYNGEE. CDR3 length: 15 amino acids. The CDR3 protein is CASSGGTSGGSRQYF. In nucleotides, the CDR3 is TGTGCCAGCAGCGGTGGGACTAGCGGGGGTTCGAGGCAGTACTTC.

The chain carries TRBV5-1 and TRBJ1-1, with 9 bases that match TRBD1. Germline-derived CDR1 and CDR2 are SGHRS and YFSETQ. The length of the CDR3 is 14 residues. V shed 4 bases, J shed 6 bases, and the junction held 7 bases outside the gene matches. CDR3 region: CASSPGTGTPEAFF. The DNA of the CDR3 is TGCGCCAGCAGCCCCGGGACAGGGACGCCTGAAGCTTTCTTT.

The rearrangement uses TRBV6-5 and TRBJ2-3, with TRBD2 matching 12 bases. This CDR3 spans 15 amino acids. The J segment lost 5 bases and the V segment lost 4 bases, leaving 4 bases of the junction unmatched. CDR1 is MNHEY and CDR2 is SVGAGI in the germline V gene. The CDR3 bases are TGTGCCAGCAGTTTCCTAGCGGGAGGGGGAGATACGCAGTATTTT. This encodes CASSFLAGGGDTQYF.

This sequence joins TRBV5-4 and TRBJ2-5; D is perhaps TRBD1 or TRBD2 (6 bases each). V was trimmed by 1 base and J by 4 bases, leaving 11 bases between them. The CDR3 is 14 amino acids. CDR1 SGHNT and CDR2 YYREEE come from the germline V gene (reference sequence). The CDR3 loop is CASSLRGERETQYF. The CDR3 nucleotides are TGTGCCAGCAGCTTGAGGGGGGAAAGAGAGACCCAGTACTTC.

The chain carries TRBV4-1 and TRBJ2-5, with 11 positions matching TRBD2. From germline, CDR1 is MGHRA and CDR2 YSYEKL. This CDR3 comprises 16 residues. J was trimmed by 1 base and V by 0 bases; bases with no gene match: 1. DNA of the CDR3: TGCGCCAGCAGCCAAGACGGGACTAGCGGCCAAGAGACCCAGTACTTC. Its translation is CASSQDGTSGQETQYF.

In its sample, this clone was seen a few times. The J gene is TRBJ2-2, the V gene TRBV2, with TRBD2 matching 11 bases. Germline values: CDR1 SNHLY, CDR2 FYNNEI. The trim removed 5 bases at V and 4 bases at J, leaving 3 bases unmatched. CDR3 length: 15 amino acids. The DNA for the CDR3 is TGTGCCAGCAGTACTAGCGGGGGACCCACCGGGGAGCTGTTTTTT. Translation: CASSTSGGPTGELFF.

Concerning this clone itself: Other DNA sequences in this sample translate to the same CDR3. The chain has TRBV28 and TRBJ2-7, with 8 positions matching TRBD2. CDR1 and CDR2 from the germline V gene are MDHEN and SYDVKM. V trimming: 6 bases; J trimming: 4 bases; junction bases outside the gene matches: 2. The CDR3 is 12 residues long. The DNA for the CDR3 is TGTGCCAGCAGCCGGGGGGGATACGAGCAGTACTTC. It is translated as CASSRGGYEQYF.

The chain links TRBV7-2 to TRBJ2-7, with D possibly being TRBD2 (7 bases). CDR1 is SGHTA and CDR2 is FQGNSA in the germline V gene. V lost 2 bases, J lost 5 bases, and 16 bases lay in between. The CDR3 length is 15 residues. CDR3 DNA sequence: TGTGCCAGCAGCTTAAAGGGGGGAGGGCCCGACGAGCAGTACTTC. Translating it yields CASSLKGGGPDEQYF.

The chain carries TRBV2 and TRBJ2-1; 8 nucleotides align to TRBD2. Germline V lookup: CDR1 SNHLY, CDR2 FYNNEI. The CDR3 is made up of 16 amino acids. The junction had 16 bases not matched to a gene; V was cut back by 8 bases and J by 7 bases. This CDR3 is CASGKGGKREMNEQFF. The CDR3 coding sequence is TGTGCCAGCGGGAAGGGTGGTAAGCGGGAGATGAATGAGCAGTTCTTC.

The gene calls are TRBV7-2 and TRBJ2-1, with 9 bases identical to TRBD2. There are 18 residues in the CDR3. V was clipped by 1 base and J by 2 bases; unmatched bases: 9. Looked up from germline, CDR1 is SGHTA and CDR2 is FQGNSA. CDR3 nucleotide sequence: TGTGCCAGCAGCTTAGGGGGTAGCGGGAGTAAACCCTACAATGAGCAGTTCTTC. It translates to CASSLGGSGSKPYNEQFF. The full variable domain, in which reference TRBV7-2 and TRBJ2-1 provide the parts outside the CDR3, is GAGVSQSPSNKVTEKGKDVELRCDPISGHTALYWYRQSLGQGLEFLIYFQGNSAPDKSGLPSDRFSAERTGGSVSTLTIQRTQQEDSAVYLCASSLGGSGSKPYNEQFFGPGTRLTVL.

The chain uses TRBV30 and TRBJ1-6; 7 positions match TRBD1. This CDR3 is built from 13 residues. Germline CDR1 GTSNPN, CDR2 SVGIG (reference sequence). The trim removed 4 bases at V and 8 bases at J, leaving 5 bases unmatched. The CDR3 region has the DNA TGTGCCTGGACCGACAGGGCCGATTCACCCCTCCACTTT. Amino acid sequence: CAWTDRADSPLHF.

The V and J genes are TRBV28 and TRBJ1-1, with D hard to call. V was shortened by 8 bases and J by 5 bases, with 12 bases between the two germline ends. Germline assignment: CDR1 MDHEN and CDR2 SYDVKM. The CDR3 extends over 12 amino acids. The CDR3 spells CASGPLGTEAFF. The DNA for the CDR3 is TGTGCCAGCGGTCCTCTGGGGACTGAAGCTTTCTTT. The variable domain in full, with the rest retrieved from reference TRBV28 and TRBJ1-1, is DVKVTQSSRYLVKRTGEKVFLECVQDMDHENMFWYRQDPGLGLRLIYFSYDVKMKEKGDIPEGYSVSREKKERFSLILESASTNQTSMYLCASGPLGTEAFFGQGTRLTVV.

This clone was found a few times. The rearrangement joins TRBV6-4 to TRBJ2-2; D is perhaps TRBD1 or TRBD2 (5 bases each). With 6 bases removed from V and 6 bases from J, the gap between germline ends came to 17 bases. The length of the CDR3 is 15 residues. The germline V gene has CDR1 MRHNA and CDR2 SNTAGT. CDR3 amino acids: CASRAQGRGAGELFF. The CDR3 nucleotides are TGTGCCAGCAGGGCGCAGGGACGTGGCGCCGGGGAGCTGTTTTTT.

V usage is TRBV6-5 and J usage is TRBJ1-2, with D hard to call. The CDR3 is 12 residues long. V was cut by 8 bases and J by 0 bases, with 7 bases left in between. Germline CDR1 MNHEY, CDR2 SVGAGI. The CDR3 is CASLDPNYGYTF. The CDR3 region has the DNA TGTGCCAGCCTGGACCCTAACTATGGCTACACCTTC.

The gene calls are TRBV20-1 and TRBJ1-2; 8 bases agree with TRBD1. This CDR3 has 11 amino acids. Germline V gives CDR1 DFQATT, CDR2 SNEGSKA (reference sequence). Germline trimming cut 6 bases from V and 8 bases from J; bases unmatched to any gene: 5. The CDR3 here is CSAQTGDGYTF. Here the CDR3 DNA reads TGCAGTGCGCAGACAGGGGACGGCTACACCTTC.

DNA of the CDR3: TGTGCCTGGAGTGTACAGCAGATTAGCACAGATACGCAGTATTTT. Translating gives CAWSVQQISTDTQYF. This chain joins TRBV30 and TRBJ2-3, with D unclear. Germline CDR1 and CDR2: GTSNPN and SVGIG (reference sequence). Trimming cost V 0 bases and J 0 bases, with 10 bases left between them. The CDR3 runs 15 residues.

The chain carries TRBV7-8 and TRBJ1-1; possible D gene TRBD1, 5 bases. The CDR3 extends over 16 amino acids. V was pared by 1 base and J by 0 bases, with 12 bases between. The germline CDR1 and CDR2 sequences are SGHVS and FQNEAQ. In DNA, the CDR3 is TGTGCCAGCAGCTTAGACACAGGACGGATGAACACTGAAGCTTTCTTT. Protein product: CASSLDTGRMNTEAFF.

This clone was seen a single time. The chain uses TRBV18 and TRBJ1-3; D not certain. CDR3 size: 14 residues. Germline V gene lookup returns CDR1 KGHSH and CDR2 LQKENI. With 4 bases removed from V and 4 bases from J, the gap between germline ends came to 11 bases. The CDR3 here is CASSLPGDGNTIYF. DNA for the CDR3: TGTGCCAGCTCACTACCAGGTGACGGAAACACCATATATTTT.

The CDR3 sequence: CASSFEKNTEAFF. CDR3 DNA: TGCGCCAGCAGCTTTGAGAAGAACACTGAAGCTTTCTTT. The genes are TRBV5-1 and TRBJ1-1; D unresolved. CDR1 is SGHRS and CDR2 is YFSETQ in the germline V gene. This CDR3 is 13 amino acids long. Trimming took off 2 bases at V and 1 base at J, with 6 bases between the two ends.

J is TRBJ2-1 and V is TRBV7-9, with 11 bases matching TRBD2. The trim removed 5 bases at V and 7 bases at J, leaving 13 bases unmatched. The CDR3 length is 17 residues. Germline lookup yields CDR1 SEHNR and CDR2 FQNEAQ (reference sequence). CDR3 bases: TGTGCCAGCAGCCAAACAGTAGCGGGAGGGCCCAGGAATGAGCAGTTCTTC. It specifies CASSQTVAGGPRNEQFF.